This T cell receptor beta chain was sequenced for a study of T cells in women clearing cervical HPV infection. The CDR3 is made up of 13 amino acids. Trimming removed 3 bases at V and 1 base at J, with 6 bases between. Germline lookup yields CDR1 KGHSH and CDR2 LQKENI. As for this clone: The read gets to within 3 residues of the CDR3 end, and the germline J gene fills in the rest.

Data came from immunoSEQ multiplex PCR; TCRdb stores just in-frame clones and leaves some out. The sample holds tens of thousands of clones. This receptor was identified in a woman between 18 and 70 years old with a cervical HPV16 infection that either progressed to CIN3+ or cleared (not recorded which). Sequences were obtained from blood buffy coat. V and J are TRBV18 and TRBJ1-1, with no clear D. The CDR3 sequence: CASSPQANTEAFF. CDR3 DNA (partial): TGTGCCAGCTCACCGCAGGCGAACACTGAA.